The clone carrying this TCR beta chain showed up many times. Its target is not known. This sample is part of a study of T cell repertoires in cytomegalovirus infection. Overall study: Public signatures in TCR beta pointed to CMV infection and matching HLA type.

With 5 bases clipped from V and 4 bases from J, the junction kept 7 bases outside the gene matches. The CDR3 length is 14 residues. Notes on the study in general: Carriage of CMV together with the relevant HLA was identifiable through cumulative public TCR beta family frequency. What dominated the ex vivo response were HLA-C-restricted CMV-specific TCR beta clonotypes.

TCRdb reprocessed the reads with MiXCR, giving one entry per CDR3 protein. The table records over 150,000 distinct CDR3 sequences, 13% to 15% of them present only once. The sequence came from a human donor in good health (CMV status not recorded). Some clones in this sample may be carry-over from other donors' samples. V gene TRBV12-3 or TRBV12-4 combines with J gene TRBJ2-7; 8 nucleotides agree with TRBD2. The specimen sequenced was PBMCs. The CDR3 region has the DNA TGTGCCAGCAGTACCTCCAGCGGGAGATACGAGCAGTACTTC. The encoded protein is CASSTSSGRYEQYF.